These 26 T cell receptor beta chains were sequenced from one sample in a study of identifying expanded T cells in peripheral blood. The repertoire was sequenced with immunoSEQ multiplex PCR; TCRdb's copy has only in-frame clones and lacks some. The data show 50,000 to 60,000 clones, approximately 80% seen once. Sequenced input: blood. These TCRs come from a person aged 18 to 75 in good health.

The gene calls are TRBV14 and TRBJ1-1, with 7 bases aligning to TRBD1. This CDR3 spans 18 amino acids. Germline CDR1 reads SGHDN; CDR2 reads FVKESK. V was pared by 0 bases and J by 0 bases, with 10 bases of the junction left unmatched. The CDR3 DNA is TGTGCCAGCAGCCAAGAGGAGATCCGGGACAGCTTGAACACTGAAGCTTTCTTT. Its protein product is CASSQEEIRDSLNTEAFF.

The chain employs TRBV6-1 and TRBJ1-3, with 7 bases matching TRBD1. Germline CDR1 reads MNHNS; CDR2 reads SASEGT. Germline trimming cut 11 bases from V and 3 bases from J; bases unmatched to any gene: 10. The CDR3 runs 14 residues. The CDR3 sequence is CAVRGGHSGNTIYF. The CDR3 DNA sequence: TGTGCCGTCAGGGGGGGGCATAGTGGAAACACCATATATTTT.

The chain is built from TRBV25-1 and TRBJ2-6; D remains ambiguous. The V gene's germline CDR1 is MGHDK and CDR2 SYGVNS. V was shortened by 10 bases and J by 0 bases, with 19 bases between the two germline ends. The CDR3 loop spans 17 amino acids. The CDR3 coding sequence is TGTGCCACTCCAGGTCAGGATCCCCCCTCTGGGGCCAACGTCCTGACTTTC. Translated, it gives CATPGQDPPSGANVLTF. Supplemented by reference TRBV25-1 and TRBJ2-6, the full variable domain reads EADIYQTPRYLVIGTGKKITLECSQTMGHDKMYWYQQDPGMELHLIHYSYGVNSTEKGDLSSESTVSRIRTEHFPLTLESARPSHTSQYLCATPGQDPPSGANVLTFGAGSRLTVL.

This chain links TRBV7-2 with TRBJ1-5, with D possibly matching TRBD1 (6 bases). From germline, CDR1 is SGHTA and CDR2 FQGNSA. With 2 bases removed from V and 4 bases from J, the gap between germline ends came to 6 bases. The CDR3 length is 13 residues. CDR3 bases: TGTGCCAGCAGCTTACAGGGGAATCAGCCCCAGCATTTT. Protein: CASSLQGNQPQHF.

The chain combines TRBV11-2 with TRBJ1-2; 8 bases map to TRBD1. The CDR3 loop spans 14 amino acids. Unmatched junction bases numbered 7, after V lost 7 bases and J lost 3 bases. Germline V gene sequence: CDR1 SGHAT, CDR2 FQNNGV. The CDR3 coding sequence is TGTGCCAGCACCGACAGGGGTTTTGACTATGGCTACACCTTC. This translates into CASTDRGFDYGYTF.

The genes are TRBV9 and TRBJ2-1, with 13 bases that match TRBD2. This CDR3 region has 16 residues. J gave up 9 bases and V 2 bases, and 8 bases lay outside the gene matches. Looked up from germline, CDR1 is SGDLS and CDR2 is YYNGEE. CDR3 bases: TGTGCCAGCAGCGTGCCGACTAGCGGGGGGCCTAGTGAGCAGTTCTTC. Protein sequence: CASSVPTSGGPSEQFF.

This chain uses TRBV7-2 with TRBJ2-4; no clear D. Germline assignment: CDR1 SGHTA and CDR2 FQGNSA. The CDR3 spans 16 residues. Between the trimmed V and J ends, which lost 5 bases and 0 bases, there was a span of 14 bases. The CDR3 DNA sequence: TGTGCCAGCAGCCAGACGGGCCCCTCAGCCAAAAACATTCAGTACTTC. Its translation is CASSQTGPSAKNIQYF. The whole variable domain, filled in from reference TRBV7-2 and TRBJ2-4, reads GAGVSQSPSNKVTEKGKDVELRCDPISGHTALYWYRQSLGQGLEFLIYFQGNSAPDKSGLPSDRFSAERTGGSVSTLTIQRTQQEDSAVYLCASSQTGPSAKNIQYFGAGTRLSVL.

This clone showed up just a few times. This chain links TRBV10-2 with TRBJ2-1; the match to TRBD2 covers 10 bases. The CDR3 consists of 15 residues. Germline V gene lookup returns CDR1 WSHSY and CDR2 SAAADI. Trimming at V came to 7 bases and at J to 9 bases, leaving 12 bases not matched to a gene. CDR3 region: CASTLAGVRSGEQFF. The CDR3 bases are TGCGCCAGCACTCTAGCGGGAGTCCGATCGGGTGAGCAGTTCTTC.

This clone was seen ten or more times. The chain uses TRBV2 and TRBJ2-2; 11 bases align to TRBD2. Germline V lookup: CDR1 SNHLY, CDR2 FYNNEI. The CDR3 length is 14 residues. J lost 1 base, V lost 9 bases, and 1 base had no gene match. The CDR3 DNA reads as TGTGCCAGTGGACTAGCGGGGAACACCGGGGAGCTGTTTTTT. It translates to CASGLAGNTGELFF.

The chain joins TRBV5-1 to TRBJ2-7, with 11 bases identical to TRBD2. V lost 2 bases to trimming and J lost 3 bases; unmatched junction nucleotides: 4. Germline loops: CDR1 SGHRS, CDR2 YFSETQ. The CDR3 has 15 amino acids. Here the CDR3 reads CASSLTSGSFYEQYF. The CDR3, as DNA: TGCGCCAGCAGCTTAACTAGCGGGAGCTTCTACGAGCAGTACTTC.

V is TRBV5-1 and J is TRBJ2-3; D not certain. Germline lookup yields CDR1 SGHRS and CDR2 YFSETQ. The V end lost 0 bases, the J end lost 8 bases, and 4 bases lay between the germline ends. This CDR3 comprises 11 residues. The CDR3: CASSLDVTQYF. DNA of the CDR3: TGCGCCAGCAGCTTGGATGTTACGCAGTATTTT. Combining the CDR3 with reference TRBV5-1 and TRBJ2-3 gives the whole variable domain KAGVTQTPRYLIKTRGQQVTLSCSPISGHRSVSWYQQTPGQGLQFLFEYFSETQRNKGNFPGRFSGRQFSNSRSEMNVSTLELGDSALYLCASSLDVTQYFGPGTRLTVL.

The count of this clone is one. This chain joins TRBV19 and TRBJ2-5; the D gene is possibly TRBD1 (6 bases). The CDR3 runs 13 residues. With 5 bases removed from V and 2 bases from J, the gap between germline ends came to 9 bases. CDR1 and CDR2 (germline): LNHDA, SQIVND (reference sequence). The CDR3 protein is CASSVGQQETQYF. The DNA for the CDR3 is TGTGCCAGTAGTGTAGGACAGCAAGAGACCCAGTACTTC.

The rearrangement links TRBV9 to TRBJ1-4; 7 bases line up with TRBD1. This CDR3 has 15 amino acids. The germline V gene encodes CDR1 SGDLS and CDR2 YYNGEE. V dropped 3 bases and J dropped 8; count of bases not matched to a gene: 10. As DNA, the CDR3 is TGTGCCAGCAGCGCCCAGGGAGGGGGCGCGGAAAAACTGTTTTTT. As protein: CASSAQGGGAEKLFF.

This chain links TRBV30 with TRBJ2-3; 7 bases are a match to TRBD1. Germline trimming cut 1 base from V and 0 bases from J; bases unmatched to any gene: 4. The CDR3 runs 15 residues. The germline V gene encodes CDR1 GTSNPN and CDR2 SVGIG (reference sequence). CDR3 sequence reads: CAWSGTGVSTDTQYF. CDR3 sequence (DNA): TGTGCCTGGAGTGGAACAGGGGTTAGCACAGATACGCAGTATTTT.

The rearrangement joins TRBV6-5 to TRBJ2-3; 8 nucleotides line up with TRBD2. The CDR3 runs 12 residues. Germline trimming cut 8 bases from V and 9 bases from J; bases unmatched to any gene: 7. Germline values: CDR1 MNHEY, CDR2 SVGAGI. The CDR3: CASGLAGGTQYF. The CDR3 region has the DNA TGTGCCAGCGGACTAGCAGGAGGGACGCAGTATTTT.

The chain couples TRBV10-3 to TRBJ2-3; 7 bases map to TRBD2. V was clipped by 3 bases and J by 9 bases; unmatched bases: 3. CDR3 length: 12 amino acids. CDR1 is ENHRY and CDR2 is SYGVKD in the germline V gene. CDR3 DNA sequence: TGTGCCATCAGTGACGGACTAGTGACGCAGTATTTT. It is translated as CAISDGLVTQYF.

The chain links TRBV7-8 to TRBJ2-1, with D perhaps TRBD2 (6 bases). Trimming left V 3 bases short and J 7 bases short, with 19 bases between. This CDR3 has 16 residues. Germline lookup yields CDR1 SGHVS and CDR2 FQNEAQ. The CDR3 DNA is TGTGCCAGCAGCTTTAGTAGCGGCCTCCGGGTAAATGAGCAGTTCTTC. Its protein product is CASSFSSGLRVNEQFF.

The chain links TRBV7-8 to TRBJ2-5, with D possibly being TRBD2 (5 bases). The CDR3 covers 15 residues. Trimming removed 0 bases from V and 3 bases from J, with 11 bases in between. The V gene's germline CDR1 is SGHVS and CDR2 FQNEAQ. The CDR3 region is CASSLARESKETQYF. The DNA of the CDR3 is TGTGCCAGCAGCTTAGCACGGGAATCGAAAGAGACCCAGTACTTC.

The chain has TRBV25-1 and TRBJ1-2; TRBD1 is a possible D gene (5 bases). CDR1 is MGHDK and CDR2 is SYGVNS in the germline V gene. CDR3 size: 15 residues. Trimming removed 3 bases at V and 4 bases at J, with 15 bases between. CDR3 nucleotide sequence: TGTGCCAGCAGTGATCCCACCGGGACGGCCTATGGCTACACCTTC. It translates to CASSDPTGTAYGYTF.

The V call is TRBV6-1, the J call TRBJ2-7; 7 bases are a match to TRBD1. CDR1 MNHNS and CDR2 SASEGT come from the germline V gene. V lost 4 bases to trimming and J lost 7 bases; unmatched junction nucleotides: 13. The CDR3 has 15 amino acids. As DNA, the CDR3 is TGTGCCAGCAGTGTTTCCCGACAGGGAGCGAAAGAGCAGTACGTC. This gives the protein CASSVSRQGAKEQYV.

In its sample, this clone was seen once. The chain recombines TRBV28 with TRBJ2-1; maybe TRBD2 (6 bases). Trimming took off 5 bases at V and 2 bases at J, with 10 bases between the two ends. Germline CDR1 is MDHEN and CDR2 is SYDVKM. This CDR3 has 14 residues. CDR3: CASSTAGTYNEQFF. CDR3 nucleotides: TGTGCCAGCAGTACGGCGGGAACCTACAATGAGCAGTTCTTC.

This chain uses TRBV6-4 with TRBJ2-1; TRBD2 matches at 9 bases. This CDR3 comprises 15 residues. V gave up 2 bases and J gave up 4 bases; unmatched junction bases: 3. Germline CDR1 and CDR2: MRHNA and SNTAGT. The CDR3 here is CASSDETSGYNEQFF. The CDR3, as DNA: TGTGCCAGCAGTGACGAGACTAGCGGATACAATGAGCAGTTCTTC.

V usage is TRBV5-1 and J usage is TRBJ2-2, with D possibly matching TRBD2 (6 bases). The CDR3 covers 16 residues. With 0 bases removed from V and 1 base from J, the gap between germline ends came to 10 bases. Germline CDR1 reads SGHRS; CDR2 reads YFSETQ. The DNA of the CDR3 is TGCGCCAGCAGCTTGGAGACGGGGGTGAACACCGGGGAGCTGTTTTTT. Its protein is CASSLETGVNTGELFF.

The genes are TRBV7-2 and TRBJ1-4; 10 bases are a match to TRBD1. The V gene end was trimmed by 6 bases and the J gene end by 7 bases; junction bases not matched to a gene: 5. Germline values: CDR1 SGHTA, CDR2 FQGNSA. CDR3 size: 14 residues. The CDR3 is CASRTGTGAEKLFF. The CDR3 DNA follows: TGTGCCAGCAGAACCGGGACAGGGGCTGAAAAACTGTTTTTT.

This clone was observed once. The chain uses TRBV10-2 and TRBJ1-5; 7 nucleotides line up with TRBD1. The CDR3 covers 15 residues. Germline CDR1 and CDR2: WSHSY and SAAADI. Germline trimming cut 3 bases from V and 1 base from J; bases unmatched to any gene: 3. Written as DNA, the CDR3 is TGCGCCAGCAGTGAAAACAGGGGAAGCAATCAGCCCCAGCATTTT. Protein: CASSENRGSNQPQHF.

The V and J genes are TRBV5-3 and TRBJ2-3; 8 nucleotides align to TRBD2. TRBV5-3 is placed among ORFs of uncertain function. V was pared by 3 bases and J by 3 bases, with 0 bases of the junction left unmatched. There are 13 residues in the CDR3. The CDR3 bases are TGTGCCAGAAGCTGCGGGGGGACAGATACGCAGTATTTT. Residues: CARSCGGTDTQYF.